Included here is one T cell receptor (beta chain) sequence, with context. The CDR3 has 12 residues. Trimming removed 4 bases from V and 2 bases from J, with 6 bases in between. Germline loops: CDR1 SGDLS, CDR2 YYNGEE. Template material for amplifying TCR beta CDR3 regions consisted of RNA transcripts. TCR CDR3 regions were first amplified by RT-PCR with HTBI primers. TCRdb fed the multiplex PCR reads into MiXCR, producing one record per CDR3 protein. Of around 660,000 distinct CDR3 sequences listed, less than 45% are singletons. This entry is derived from a study of T cells in Graves' hyperthyroidism and ophthalmopathy.

The gene calls are TRBV9 and TRBJ1-1; no clear D. The origin of this receptor is an adult man with Graves' disease, either hyperthyroidism or ophthalmopathy (not recorded which). Sequences were obtained from peripheral blood or thyroid tissue (not recorded which). The CDR3 DNA follows: TGTGCCAGCAGCAGACACAACACTGAAGCTTTCTTT. It codes for CASSRHNTEAFF.